A single sample gave rise to the 23 T cell receptor beta chains below, sequenced in a study of CD8+ T cells in alopecia areata. The sample's treatment: oral pan-JAK inhibitor, 5-10 mg twice daily. The authors extracted RNA and reverse transcribed it into cDNA as the sequencing template. Libraries were prepared by immunoSEQ multiplex PCR; TCRdb keeps only in-frame clonotypes and omits some of them. The data show 150,000 or so clones, roughly 63% seen once. The source was CD4+ T cells sorted from blood, collected at approximately week 60, from a patient treated with tofacitinib. These receptors came from a human donor with alopecia areata.

The chain is built from TRBV29-1 and TRBJ1-5; possibly TRBD1 for D (5 bases). Germline V lookup: CDR1 SQVTM, CDR2 ANQGSEA. The length of the CDR3 is 13 residues. Trimming took 6 bases from V and 2 from J, leaving 11 bases between them. The CDR3 spells CSVGDRRNQPQHF. The CDR3 nucleotides are TGCAGCGTAGGGGACCGCCGCAATCAGCCCCAGCATTTT.

This sequence joins TRBV2 and TRBJ2-1; the D gene is possibly TRBD2 (7 bases). Germline V CDR1 and CDR2: SNHLY, FYNNEI. Trimming removed 8 bases from V and 9 bases from J, with 23 bases in between. The CDR3 is 15 amino acids. The CDR3 DNA reads as TGTGCCAGCTCAACCCGAGGGGGGGCGGAGGGTGAGCAGTTCTTC. It encodes CASSTRGGAEGEQFF.

This clone was observed a few times. V gene TRBV14 combines with J gene TRBJ1-1; maybe TRBD1 (6 bases). Trimming took 0 bases from V and 5 from J, leaving 13 bases between them. The CDR3 totals 15 residues. CDR1 SGHDN and CDR2 FVKESK come from the germline V gene. The CDR3 coding sequence is TGTGCCAGCAGCCAAGATCCCCGGGGGCTTACTGAAGCTTTCTTT. This gives the protein CASSQDPRGLTEAFF.

The chain has TRBV7-3 and TRBJ2-2; D is unresolved. The CDR3 runs 15 residues. Per the germline V gene, CDR1 is SGHTA and CDR2 is FQGTGA. Trimming stripped 5 bases from V and 6 bases from J, with 16 bases between. The CDR3, as DNA: TGTGCCAGCAGCCTCAGAGCCCAGCCGTCCGGGGAGCTGTTTTTT. Its translation: CASSLRAQPSGELFF.

The chain links TRBV7-9 to TRBJ2-7; D not resolved. This CDR3 comprises 13 residues. The germline CDR1 and CDR2 sequences are SEHNR and FQNEAQ (reference sequence). Trimming took off 3 bases at V and 3 bases at J, with 9 bases between the two ends. In nucleotides, the CDR3 is TGTGCCAGCAGCTTCAAACGCGACTACGAGCAGTACTTC. Translation gives CASSFKRDYEQYF.

This clone was detected only a few times. J is TRBJ1-1 and V is TRBV6-1; D might be TRBD1 (5 bases). V lost 3 bases to trimming and J lost 5 bases, with 13 bases between them. The length of the CDR3 is 14 residues. Germline CDR1 is MNHNS and CDR2 is SASEGT. The chain's CDR3 is CASSERGAETEAFF. The CDR3 DNA reads as TGTGCCAGCAGTGAGAGGGGCGCGGAGACTGAAGCTTTCTTT.

The chain joins TRBV4-2 to TRBJ2-2, with 8 bases matching TRBD1. V shed 2 bases, J shed 4 bases, and the junction held 6 bases outside the gene matches. The germline CDR1 and CDR2 sequences are LGHNA and YNFKEQ. The CDR3 loop spans 16 amino acids. In DNA form, the CDR3 reads TGTGCCAGCAGCCAACTCGGACAGGGATTCACCGGGGAGCTGTTTTTT. Amino acids: CASSQLGQGFTGELFF.

This chain connects TRBV30 to TRBJ2-7; tentative D call: TRBD1 (5 bases). Trimming removed 4 bases at V and 4 bases at J, with 11 bases between. CDR3 length: 12 residues. Germline V gene data show CDR1 as GTSNPN and CDR2 as SVGIG (reference sequence). The CDR3, as DNA: TGTGCCTGGAAGGGGTTAGGGTACGAGCAGTACTTC. Protein: CAWKGLGYEQYF.

This chain connects TRBV2 to TRBJ2-3; 7 bases map to TRBD2. The J segment lost 0 bases and the V segment lost 6 bases, leaving 6 bases of the junction unmatched. Germline CDR1 and CDR2: SNHLY and FYNNEI. The CDR3 loop spans 15 amino acids. For the CDR3, the DNA is TGTGCCAGCAGCGCCATTAGCGGGAGCACAGATACGCAGTATTTT. Its translation: CASSAISGSTDTQYF.

The genes are TRBV28 and TRBJ1-2; no clear D gene. The CDR3 contains 13 residues. V was clipped by 6 bases and J by 4 bases, with 12 bases between them. CDR1 MDHEN and CDR2 SYDVKM come from the germline V gene. The DNA of the CDR3 is TGTGCCAGCAGCTTCACGAGGGCCTATGGCTACACCTTC. As protein: CASSFTRAYGYTF.

The chain links TRBV20-1 to TRBJ2-1; D gene uncertain. Germline values: CDR1 DFQATT, CDR2 SNEGSKA (reference sequence). CDR3 size: 11 residues. V gave up 1 base and J gave up 10 bases, with 8 bases separating them. CDR3 nucleotide sequence: TGCAGTGCTAGAGGGGCCGGGGAGCAGTTCTTC. Encoded protein: CSARGAGEQFF.

CDR3 protein: CAWSGSQAGNTIYF. DNA of the CDR3: TGTGCCTGGAGTGGGAGTCAAGCTGGAAACACCATATATTTT. This chain connects TRBV30 to TRBJ1-3; D is unresolved. The CDR3 spans 14 residues. Germline V gene lookup returns CDR1 GTSNPN and CDR2 SVGIG (reference sequence). V was pared by 1 base and J by 2 bases, with 9 bases between.

The J gene is TRBJ2-2, the V gene TRBV7-9; a possible D gene is TRBD1 (5 bases). The CDR3 length is 19 residues. V lost 2 bases, J lost 4 bases, and 23 bases lay in between. CDR1 is SEHNR, CDR2 FQNEAQ, per germline (reference sequence). The CDR3 loop reads CASSLMLSWGRAATGELFF. In nucleotides, the CDR3 is TGTGCCAGCAGCTTAATGTTATCATGGGGCAGGGCCGCCACCGGGGAGCTGTTTTTT. The complete variable domain, with remaining parts taken from reference TRBV7-9 and TRBJ2-2, reads DTGVSQNPRHKITKRGQNVTFRCDPISEHNRLYWYRQTLGQGPEFLTYFQNEAQLEKSRLLSDRFSAERPKGSFSTLEIQRTEQGDSAMYLCASSLMLSWGRAATGELFFGEGSRLTVL.

The chain joins TRBV12-5 to TRBJ2-3, with 11 positions matching TRBD1. Germline V CDR1 and CDR2: LGHNT, FRNRAP. This CDR3 region has 15 residues. Losses at the gene ends were 6 bases for V and 5 bases for J; bases not matched to a gene: 7. The CDR3 spells CASGPGQGAIDTQYF. The DNA for the CDR3 is TGTGCTAGTGGCCCTGGACAGGGGGCCATAGATACGCAGTATTTT.

CDR3 DNA sequence: TGCAGCGGAACGGGACAGAACACTGAAGCTTTCTTT. Its protein product is CSGTGQNTEAFF. V gene TRBV29-1 combines with J gene TRBJ1-1, with D perhaps TRBD1 (6 bases). Trimming took off 7 bases at V and 1 base at J, with 10 bases between the two ends. The CDR3 covers 12 residues. CDR1 and CDR2 (germline): SQVTM, ANQGSEA. Drawing the rest from reference TRBV29-1 and TRBJ1-1, the complete variable domain is SAVISQKPSRDICQRGTSLTIQCQVDSQVTMMFWYRQQPGQSLTLIATANQGSEATYESGFVIDKFPISRPNLTFSTLTVSNMSPEDSSIYLCSGTGQNTEAFFGQGTRLTVV.

J is TRBJ2-2 and V is TRBV7-7; D call uncertain. The V gene lost 2 bases and the J gene lost 0 bases, with 7 bases spanning the gap. Germline loops: CDR1 SSHAT, CDR2 FNYEAQ (reference sequence). This CDR3 has 15 residues. CDR3 residues: CASSLLGPNTGELFF. The CDR3 DNA sequence: TGTGCCAGCAGCTTATTGGGCCCGAACACCGGGGAGCTGTTTTTT.

The chain uses TRBV15 and TRBJ2-7; D gene unclear. The CDR3 spans 15 residues. Looked up from germline, CDR1 is LNHNV and CDR2 is YYDKDF (reference sequence). The V end was cut by 0 bases, the J end by 0 bases, with 9 bases between. The CDR3 here is CATSRDSGFSYEQYF. CDR3 DNA sequence: TGTGCCACCAGCAGAGATAGTGGATTCTCCTACGAGCAGTACTTC. Full variable domain (outside the CDR3, taken from reference TRBV15 and TRBJ2-7): DAMVIQNPRYQVTQFGKPVTLSCSQTLNHNVMYWYQQKSSQAPKLLFHYYDKDFNNEADTPDNFQSRRPNTSFCFLDIRSPGLGDTAMYLCATSRDSGFSYEQYFGPGTRLTVT.

V and J are TRBV9 and TRBJ1-1; no definite D call. Germline V gene data show CDR1 as SGDLS and CDR2 as YYNGEE. This CDR3 has 14 residues. V dropped 0 bases and J dropped 1 base, with 7 bases sitting between them. The DNA for the CDR3 is TGTGCCAGCAGCGTAGAGGCATCGAACACTGAAGCTTTCTTT. Translation: CASSVEASNTEAFF.

V gene TRBV6-1 combines with J gene TRBJ2-7; D is undetermined. The V gene's germline CDR1 is MNHNS and CDR2 SASEGT. The CDR3 sequence is 12 residues long. The ends were cut back, 3 bases at V and 6 bases at J, with 9 bases in the middle. The CDR3, as DNA: TGTGCCAGCAGTGACAGTTGGAGCGAGCAGTACTTC. It yields the protein CASSDSWSEQYF.

The chain links TRBV5-1 to TRBJ2-1; maybe TRBD2 (7 bases). CDR3 size: 16 residues. Germline values: CDR1 SGHRS, CDR2 YFSETQ. The V and J ends lost 4 bases and 7 bases respectively, with 21 bases between them. The CDR3 protein is CASSTGWGGLSNEQFF. For the CDR3, the DNA is TGCGCCAGCAGCACAGGCTGGGGGGGCTTGTCAAATGAGCAGTTCTTC.

This clone is a singleton in its sample. This chain uses TRBV13 with TRBJ1-2; D is perhaps TRBD1 (6 bases). The ends were cut back, 5 bases at V and 8 bases at J, with 12 bases in the middle. Germline CDR1 reads PRHDT; CDR2 reads FYEKMQ (reference sequence). This CDR3 has 12 amino acids. CDR3 nucleotide sequence: TGTGCCAGCAGCGTCACAGGGAGCGGCTACACCTTC. Amino acids: CASSVTGSGYTF.

This clone was seen a handful of times. The V and J genes are TRBV11-2 and TRBJ2-5, with D perhaps matching TRBD2 (5 bases). Germline CDR1 SGHAT, CDR2 FQNNGV. The CDR3 runs to 13 residues. V was trimmed by 0 bases and J by 9 bases, leaving 11 bases between them. DNA for the CDR3: TGTGCCAGCAGCTTAGATGGCGGCGGGTCCCAGTACTTC. It yields the protein CASSLDGGGSQYF.

The chain is built from TRBV29-1 and TRBJ2-7; TRBD2 agrees at 13 bases. Germline lookup yields CDR1 SQVTM and CDR2 ANQGSEA. The CDR3 loop spans 14 amino acids. The trim removed 7 bases at V and 4 bases at J, leaving 7 bases unmatched. CDR3 nucleotides: TGCAGCGCGAGACTAGCGGGGGGCCGTTACGAGCAGTACTTC. It yields the protein CSARLAGGRYEQYF.